A selection of T cell receptor beta chains follows, all from one sample in a study of blood T cells in healthy people across ages. In TCRdb, the 5' RACE reads were re-called with MiXCR into one record per CDR3 protein. The table lists 550,000 to 600,000 distinct CDR3 sequences, 40% to 50% of them singletons. Material for sequencing was blood. These receptors all stem from a man aged 80 or over in good health. Each CDR3 is given with its conserved first and last residue. The D gene is left open where the match is weak. Expanded clones are given a class, and other clones once, few, many or no size at all.

v_gene	len	d_gene	j_gene	abundance	CDR3aa	CDR3nt
TRBV4-3	18	TRBD2	TRBJ2-6	few	CASSQDLAGKSGANVLTF	TGCGCCAGCAGCCAAGATTTAGCGGGGAAATCTGGGGCCAACGTCCTGACTTTC
TRBV3-1	13	-	TRBJ1-4	-	CASSYRGGEKLFF	TGTGCCAGCAGTTATCGCGGGGGTGAAAAACTGTTTTTT
TRBV6-6	12	-	TRBJ1-2	many	CASSYRVHGYTF	TGTGCCAGCAGTTACCGGGTGCATGGCTACACCTTC
TRBV25-1	14	-	TRBJ2-7	-	CASSNTGFSYEQYF	TGTGCCAGCAGTAACACAGGGTTCTCCTACGAGCAGTACTTC
TRBV10-3	14	TRBD1	TRBJ2-1	many	CASGQDRGSNEQFF	TGTGCCTCCGGGCAGGACAGGGGGTCTAATGAGCAGTTCTTC
TRBV12-3/TRBV12-4	14	-	TRBJ1-1	-	CASTPAVANTEAFF	TGTGCCAGCACCCCCGCTGTAGCCAACACTGAAGCTTTCTTT
TRBV11-2	16	TRBD2	TRBJ2-5	-	CASSPGLAGDQETQYF	TGTGCCAGCAGCCCCGGACTAGCGGGGGACCAAGAGACCCAGTACTTC
TRBV5-1	14	-	TRBJ2-5	-	CASSVGSSVETQYF	TGCGCCAGCAGCGTGGGGTCGTCTGTGGAGACCCAGTACTTC
TRBV4-3	13	-	TRBJ2-1	-	CASSEDSYNEQFF	TGCGCCAGCAGCGAGGACAGTTACAATGAGCAGTTCTTC
TRBV28	12	-	TRBJ2-7	-	CASSLRARVWYF	TGTGCCAGCAGTTTAAGGGCCCGCGTTTGGTACTTC
TRBV7-2	13	-	TRBJ2-1	-	CAGRGVVTNEQFF	TGTGCCGGCAGGGGGGTGGTCACCAATGAGCAGTTCTTC
TRBV7-6	15	-	TRBJ2-6	-	CASSRGRPGANVLTF	TGTGCCAGCAGCCGTGGACGGCCTGGGGCCAACGTCCTGACTTTC
TRBV7-2	16	TRBD1	TRBJ2-4	few	CASSGWDRGDKNIQYF	TGTGCCAGCAGCGGATGGGACAGGGGAGACAAAAACATTCAGTACTTC
TRBV6-6	11	-	TRBJ2-7	many	CATQDGYEQYF	TGTGCCACCCAGGACGGCTACGAGCAGTACTTC
TRBV20-1	12	-	TRBJ2-3	-	CSYRLPTDTQYF	TGCAGCTACCGGCTTCCCACAGATACGCAGTATTTT
TRBV7-2	15	-	TRBJ1-1	-	CASSLSGHLNTEAFF	TGTGCCAGCAGCTTATCGGGACACTTGAACACTGAAGCTTTCTTT
TRBV28	15	-	TRBJ2-2	-	CASLPADRNTGELFF	TGTGCCAGCCTCCCCGCGGACAGAAACACCGGGGAGCTGTTTTTT
TRBV27	15	-	TRBJ1-2	few	CASSQSQGTNYGYTF	TGTGCCAGCAGCCAAAGTCAGGGGACCAACTATGGCTACACCTTC
TRBV5-1	14	TRBD1	TRBJ1-2	-	CASSLDGTADGYTF	TGCGCCAGCAGCTTGGACGGGACAGCGGATGGCTACACCTTC
TRBV29-1	12	TRBD1	TRBJ2-7	-	CSPPGQGYEQYF	TGCAGCCCCCCGGGACAGGGCTACGAGCAGTACTTC
TRBV7-3	13	-	TRBJ2-7	-	CASSLTSGAGQYF	TGTGCCAGCAGCTTAACGTCGGGTGCGGGGCAGTACTTC
TRBV29-1	13	-	TRBJ2-5	few	CSVGGTDQETQYF	TGCAGCGTGGGAGGGACAGACCAAGAGACCCAGTACTTC
TRBV30	11	-	TRBJ1-5	-	CAWNSHQPQHF	TGTGCCTGGAATAGTCATCAGCCCCAGCATTTT
TRBV11-2	15	TRBD1	TRBJ2-1	-	CASSSDRGMYNEQFF	TGTGCCAGCAGCTCGGACAGGGGAATGTACAATGAGCAGTTCTTC
TRBV7-8	14	-	TRBJ2-7	-	CASSLPYRVNEQYF	TGTGCCAGCAGTCTACCCTATCGGGTTAACGAGCAGTACTTC
TRBV19	11	-	TRBJ2-3	-	CASFQGDTQYF	TGTGCCAGTTTCCAAGGGGATACGCAGTATTTT
TRBV6-5	16	TRBD2	TRBJ2-5	few	CASSYLGTGGRNEQYF	TGTGCCAGCAGTTACCTCGGGACGGGGGGGCGAAATGAGCAGTACTTC
TRBV15	13	-	TRBJ1-5	-	CATSRMGSQPQHF	TGTGCCACCAGCAGAATGGGTTCTCAGCCCCAGCATTTT
TRBV3-1	15	-	TRBJ2-3	-	CASRLGQTLTDTQYF	TGTGCCAGCAGGTTAGGACAGACCCTCACAGATACGCAGTATTTT
TRBV24-1	15	TRBD2	TRBJ2-1	once	CATSDPLTSGSEQFF	TGTGCCACCAGTGATCCTCTAACTAGCGGGAGTGAGCAGTTCTTC
TRBV5-1	16	TRBD2	TRBJ2-3	once	CASSRPGLAATDTQYF	TGCGCCAGCAGCCGCCCGGGACTAGCGGCCACAGATACGCAGTATTTT
TRBV4-1	16	-	TRBJ1-1	-	CASSQERRGGGTEAFF	TGCGCCAGCAGCCAAGAGAGGCGGGGGGGTGGGACTGAAGCTTTCTTT
TRBV6-2/TRBV6-3	22	TRBD1	TRBJ2-1	-	CASSYEAGDRVGGKSSYNEQFF	TGTGCCAGCAGTTACGAGGCTGGGGACAGGGTTGGAGGCAAGAGCTCCTACAATGAGCAGTTCTTC
TRBV20-1	16	TRBD2	TRBJ2-1	-	CSAEGLAGAKYNEQFF	TGCAGTGCTGAAGGACTAGCGGGAGCTAAATACAATGAGCAGTTCTTC
TRBV24-1	14	TRBD1	TRBJ2-7	-	CATSRTGGNYEQYF	TGTGCCACCAGTAGGACAGGGGGGAACTACGAGCAGTACTTC
TRBV20-1	13	-	TRBJ1-5	-	CSARGSGLQPQHF	TGCAGTGCTAGAGGGTCAGGGCTCCAGCCCCAGCATTTT
TRBV19	15	-	TRBJ2-1	-	CASTGFETGYNEQFF	TGTGCCAGTACGGGTTTCGAGACGGGATACAATGAGCAGTTCTTC
TRBV5-1	15	TRBD2	TRBJ2-7	once	CASSLAAAGGYEQYF	TGCGCCAGCAGCTTGGCGGCAGCGGGAGGCTACGAGCAGTACTTC
TRBV20-1	16	-	TRBJ2-7	-	CSARGPNRGGAYEQYF	TGCAGTGCTAGGGGACCTAACAGGGGAGGTGCCTACGAGCAGTACTTC
TRBV28	15	TRBD1	TRBJ1-5	-	CASRQGEQSNQPQHF	TGTGCCAGCAGACAGGGGGAACAGAGCAATCAGCCCCAGCATTTT
TRBV2	15	-	TRBJ2-7	once	CASSEFPGAGYEQYF	TGTGCCAGCAGTGAATTTCCAGGGGCAGGCTACGAGCAGTACTTC
TRBV20-1	14	-	TRBJ2-1	-	CSAARDPIYNEQFF	TGCAGTGCTGCCCGGGACCCGATATACAATGAGCAGTTCTTC
TRBV2	13	-	TRBJ1-1	-	CASQPVPNTEAFF	TGTGCCAGTCAACCGGTACCGAACACTGAAGCTTTCTTT
TRBV5-1	17	TRBD1	TRBJ2-5	-	CASSSPNRDRGVETQYF	TGCGCCAGCAGCTCTCCAAACCGGGACAGGGGAGTGGAGACCCAGTACTTC
TRBV29-1	15	-	TRBJ2-1	many	CSVEDGLVRTNEQFF	TGCAGCGTTGAAGATGGCCTAGTTCGCACAAATGAGCAGTTCTTC
TRBV9	14	-	TRBJ2-1	-	CASRRGDSYNEQFF	TGTGCCAGCAGGAGGGGGGACTCCTACAATGAGCAGTTCTTC
TRBV6-5	15	TRBD1	TRBJ2-5	-	CASSYDRGQGSEQYF	TGTGCCAGCAGTTACGATAGGGGGCAAGGGAGTGAGCAGTACTTC
TRBV28	16	-	TRBJ1-3	few	CASSTVPVHSGNTIYF	TGTGCCAGCAGTACGGTCCCCGTTCACTCTGGAAACACCATATATTTT